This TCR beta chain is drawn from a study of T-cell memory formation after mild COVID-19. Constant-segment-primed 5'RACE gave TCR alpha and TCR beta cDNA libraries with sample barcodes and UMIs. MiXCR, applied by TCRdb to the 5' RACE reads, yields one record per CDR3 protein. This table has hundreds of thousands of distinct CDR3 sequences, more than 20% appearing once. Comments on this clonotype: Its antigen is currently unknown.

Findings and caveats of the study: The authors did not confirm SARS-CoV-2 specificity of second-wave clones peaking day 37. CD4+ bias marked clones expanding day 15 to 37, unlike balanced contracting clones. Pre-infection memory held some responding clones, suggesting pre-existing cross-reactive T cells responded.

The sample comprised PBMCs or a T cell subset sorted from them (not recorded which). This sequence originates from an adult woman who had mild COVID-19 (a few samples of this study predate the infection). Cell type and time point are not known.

CDR3 DNA: TGCAGTGTGGGTCGGGAGACCCAGTACTTC. Translating it yields CSVGRETQYF. V and J are TRBV20-1 and TRBJ2-5; the D is unclear. The germline CDR1 and CDR2 sequences are DFQATT and SNEGSKA (reference sequence). There are 10 residues in the CDR3. Trimming took off 7 bases at V and 5 bases at J, with 8 bases between the two ends.